These 28 T cell receptor beta chains were sequenced from one sample in a study of T-cell reconstitution after alpha-beta-depleted transplantation in children. A library of TCRbeta sequences, prepared with unique molecular identifiers, was generated. In TCRdb, the PCR reads were re-called with MiXCR into one record per CDR3 protein. Of 200,000 to 300,000 distinct CDR3 sequences in the sample, around 12% were seen once. The sample was PBMCs from the stem cell graft donor, taken from the stem cell graft. All receptors derive from a human donor who donated a stem cell graft to a child with acute lymphoblastic leukemia.

This clonotype was counted a single time. A read error may explain this, as a much larger clone is one base away. Here the CDR3 omits its conserved ending phenylalanine or tryptophan, so a read error is the likely source. The chain links TRBV20-1 to TRBJ1-5; 7 bases align to TRBD1. CDR1 and CDR2 (germline): DFQATT, SNEGSKA (reference sequence). The CDR3 runs to 15 residues. The trim removed 4 bases at V and 0 bases at J, leaving 6 bases unmatched. The CDR3 DNA is TGCAGTGCTAAACCCGGGACAGCTAGCAATCAGCCCCAGCATTTG. Translating it yields CSAKPGTASNQPQHL.

Ten or more counts support this clonotype. This rearrangement joins TRBV5-1 to TRBJ1-2; no clear D. Trimming removed 1 base from V and 3 bases from J, with 16 bases in between. The CDR3 is 16 residues long. The germline gives CDR1 SGHRS, CDR2 YFSETQ. CDR3 nucleotides: TGCGCCAGCAGCTTGAATGGGGTCACAACTTACTATGGCTACACCTTC. Its protein is CASSLNGVTTYYGYTF.

The table lists this clonotype with many counts. The gene calls are TRBV7-3 and TRBJ2-7; 9 bases are a match to TRBD2. Germline V CDR1 and CDR2: SGHTA, FQGTGA. V lost 0 bases to trimming and J lost 2 bases; unmatched junction nucleotides: 11. The CDR3 is 18 amino acids. The CDR3 sequence: CASSLTPPGSGRPYEQYF. The CDR3 region has the DNA TGTGCCAGCAGCTTAACCCCTCCGGGCAGCGGGAGGCCCTACGAGCAGTACTTC.

At least ten counts were recorded for this clonotype. This chain uses TRBV12-3 or TRBV12-4 with TRBJ1-1, with D uncertain. The CDR3 contains 10 residues. V lost 5 bases and J 6 bases, leaving 4 bases between the germline ends. CDR3 sequence (DNA): TGTGCCAGCAGTCCGGCTGAAGCTTTCTTT. This encodes CASSPAEAFF.

This clonotype was counted many times. The chain is built from TRBV7-8 and TRBJ1-2; 9 bases fit TRBD1. Looked up from germline, CDR1 is SGHVS and CDR2 is FQNEAQ. V lost 2 bases, J lost 7 bases, and 11 bases stayed unmatched. CDR3 size: 16 residues. The CDR3 DNA follows: TGTGCCAGCAGCTTATTTAGTCCGGGACAGGGTGGTGGCTACACCTTC. It translates to CASSLFSPGQGGGYTF.

This clonotype appeared many times. The chain has TRBV6-4 and TRBJ2-3; TRBD2 is a possible D gene (6 bases). The CDR3 length is 16 residues. Germline CDR1 reads MRHNA; CDR2 reads SNTAGT. V lost 0 bases, J lost 9 bases, and 19 bases lay in between. CDR3 loop: CASSDSREGGRGTQYF. DNA of the CDR3: TGTGCCAGCAGTGACTCGAGGGAAGGAGGGCGAGGGACGCAGTATTTT.

In this sample, this clonotype turned up many times. This rearrangement joins TRBV3-1 to TRBJ2-5; perhaps TRBD2 as D (5 bases). CDR3 length equals 17 residues. Germline V gene data show CDR1 as LGHDT and CDR2 as YNNKEL (reference sequence). V dropped 2 bases and J dropped 2 bases, with 18 bases sitting between them. The CDR3, as DNA: TGTGCCAGCAGCCAACTTAACCCTAGCAGAAGTCAAGAGACCCAGTACTTC. This sequence encodes CASSQLNPSRSQETQYF.

The DNA for the CDR3 is TGCGCCAGCAGCCAAGTGAGGAGCTATGGCTACACCTTC. It encodes CASSQVRSYGYTF. V is TRBV4-3 and J is TRBJ1-2; the D is unclear. The CDR3 is made up of 13 amino acids. The V end lost 1 base, the J end lost 4 bases, and 7 bases lay between the germline ends. Germline values: CDR1 LGHNA, CDR2 YSLEER.

Many counts were recorded for this clonotype. The CDR3 loop is CASSSQATATNEKLFF. DNA of the CDR3: TGCGCCAGCAGCTCCCAAGCTACCGCTACTAATGAAAAACTGTTTTTT. The chain carries TRBV4-3 and TRBJ1-4, with D hard to call. The CDR3 consists of 16 residues. CDR1 is LGHNA, CDR2 YSLEER, per germline. Trimming cost V 5 bases and J 2 bases, with 15 bases left between them.

This sequence joins TRBV30 and TRBJ2-1; D is unclear. The V and J ends lost 3 bases and 6 bases respectively, with 12 bases between them. CDR1 and CDR2 (germline): GTSNPN, SVGIG (reference sequence). CDR3 length: 13 residues. CDR3 sequence (DNA): TGTGCCTGGAGCCTGCTAAAGGGCAATGAGCAGTTCTTC. Encoded protein: CAWSLLKGNEQFF.

In regard to this clonotype: A single base separates this from a much larger clone, so it may be a read error. The V call is TRBV12-3 or TRBV12-4, the J call TRBJ2-7, with TRBD2 matching over 9 bases. The CDR3 sequence is 13 residues long. The CDR3, as DNA: TGTGCCAGCAGTGGGACTAGCTTGTACGACCAGTACTTC. This sequence encodes CASSGTSLYDQYF.

This clonotype was detected many times. V is TRBV6-1 and J is TRBJ1-1; D not certain. CDR3 length: 15 residues. Germline assignment: CDR1 MNHNS and CDR2 SASEGT. The germline V and J ends were trimmed by 6 bases and 1 base, with 15 bases remaining between them. The CDR3 region is CASSPGPAGNTEAFF. The CDR3 DNA reads TGTGCCAGCAGCCCGGGCCCGGCGGGGAACACTGAAGCTTTCTTT.

Many counts were recorded for this clonotype. The chain combines TRBV5-1 with TRBJ2-3; D gene ambiguous. From germline, CDR1 is SGHRS and CDR2 YFSETQ. This CDR3 is built from 14 residues. Trimming stripped 0 bases from V and 8 bases from J, with 13 bases between. CDR3 DNA: TGCGCCAGCAGCTTGGAATTAGAAAGAGCTACGCAGTATTTT. Protein sequence: CASSLELERATQYF.

This clonotype showed up many times. V usage is TRBV12-3 or TRBV12-4 and J usage is TRBJ2-2; 7 bases agree with TRBD2. This CDR3 spans 17 amino acids. The trim removed 6 bases at V and 5 bases at J, leaving 15 bases unmatched. The CDR3, as DNA: TGTGCCAGCAGAAGGCCGGGAGGACTAGAGGGGACCGGGGAGCTGTTTTTT. This gives the protein CASRRPGGLEGTGELFF.

This clonotype was detected only a few times. A read error may produce the germline difference seen at one junction end. The J gene is TRBJ2-6, the V gene TRBV6-5; 8 positions agree with TRBD1. CDR3 length: 17 residues. The V gene's germline CDR1 is MNHEY and CDR2 SVGAGI. CDR3 sequence reads: CASSYGTGVSGANGLTF. In DNA form, the CDR3 reads TGTGCCAGCAGTTACGGGACAGGTGTCTCTGGGGCCAACGGCCTGACTTTC.

This clonotype has ten or more counts. The chain joins TRBV9 to TRBJ2-7; TRBD2 might be the D (5 bases). The CDR3 totals 16 residues. Trimming shortened V by 4 bases and J by 7 bases, and 24 bases separated the two germline ends. Per germline, CDR1 SGDLS and CDR2 YYNGEE. DNA of the CDR3: TGTGCCAGCAGCCCAGCGGAATGGACCGGCATTTGGGAGCAGTACTTC. Translation: CASSPAEWTGIWEQYF.

Ten or more counts support this clonotype. The V gene is TRBV19, the J gene TRBJ1-1; maybe TRBD1 (6 bases). CDR1 and CDR2 (germline): LNHDA, SQIVND (reference sequence). There are 14 residues in the CDR3. Trimming cost V 4 bases and J 0 bases, with 9 bases left between them. The CDR3 DNA reads TGTGCCAGTAGTACTGGGGGCCTGAACACTGAAGCTTTCTTT. This gives the protein CASSTGGLNTEAFF. The whole variable domain, filled in from reference TRBV19 and TRBJ1-1, reads DGGITQSPKYLFRKEGQNVTLSCEQNLNHDAMYWYRQDPGQGLRLIYYSQIVNDFQKGDIAEGYSVSREKKESFPLTVTSAQKNPTAFYLCASSTGGLNTEAFFGQGTRLTVV.

In this sample, this clonotype turned up many times. V is TRBV6-5 and J is TRBJ2-3; 10 bases match TRBD1. Trimming removed 5 bases from V and 5 bases from J; junction bases left unmatched: 1. Germline assignment: CDR1 MNHEY and CDR2 SVGAGI. This CDR3 is built from 13 residues. The CDR3 sequence is CASSRDRGDTQYF. The CDR3 DNA sequence: TGTGCCAGCAGTCGGGACAGGGGAGATACGCAGTATTTT.

The chain carries TRBV7-9 and TRBJ2-2; D not resolved. The CDR3 extends over 11 amino acids. The germline V gene encodes CDR1 SEHNR and CDR2 FQNEAQ (reference sequence). Trimming left V 8 bases short and J 3 bases short, with 4 bases between. The CDR3 loop reads CASPYTGELFF. The CDR3 coding sequence is TGTGCCAGCCCTTACACCGGGGAGCTGTTTTTT.

This clonotype showed up just once. Since a much larger clone is just one base distant, this may be a read error. Here the CDR3 DNA reads TGCGCCATCAGCTTGGGTCTGTTGGTAGCGGGGGATGAGACCCAGTACTTC. Protein product: CAISLGLLVAGDETQYF. V is TRBV5-1 and J is TRBJ2-5; 9 bases match TRBD2. The CDR3 extends over 17 amino acids. Germline CDR1 and CDR2: SGHRS and YFSETQ.

There are many counts of this clonotype. The CDR3 protein is CAISAVAGAASTDTQYF. CDR3 nucleotides: TGTGCCATCAGTGCGGTAGCGGGGGCTGCTAGCACAGATACGCAGTATTTT. The gene calls are TRBV10-3 and TRBJ2-3, with 9 bases aligning to TRBD2. Trimming at V came to 4 bases and at J to 0 bases, leaving 8 bases not matched to a gene. There are 17 residues in the CDR3. Looked up from germline, CDR1 is ENHRY and CDR2 is SYGVKD.

This clonotype showed up many times. The chain carries TRBV20-1 and TRBJ2-1; TRBD2 matches at 10 bases. CDR1 and CDR2 from the germline V gene are DFQATT and SNEGSKA (reference sequence). J lost 9 bases, V lost 0 bases, and 11 bases had no gene match. The CDR3 runs to 16 residues. Here the CDR3 reads CSARDWIAGGGGEQFF. CDR3 DNA: TGCAGTGCTAGAGATTGGATAGCGGGGGGCGGAGGTGAGCAGTTCTTC.

This clonotype was recorded at least ten times. The rearrangement joins TRBV29-1 to TRBJ1-1; a possible D gene is TRBD1 (5 bases). From germline, CDR1 is SQVTM and CDR2 ANQGSEA. Deletions cut 6 bases from V and 3 bases from J, with 17 bases between. The CDR3 spans 14 residues. CDR3 residues: CSVSKPGLYTEAFF. The CDR3 DNA reads as TGCAGCGTAAGTAAACCGGGACTGTACACTGAAGCTTTCTTT.

In its sample, this clonotype was seen many times. Here the CDR3 DNA reads TGTGCCAGCACCCTGACTAGTACCCCTGAGCAGTTCTTC. Protein product: CASTLTSTPEQFF. The J gene is TRBJ2-1, the V gene TRBV6-6; tentative D call: TRBD2 (6 bases). The CDR3 is 13 amino acids. The V gene's germline CDR1 is MNHNY and CDR2 SVGAGI (reference sequence). V dropped 7 bases and J dropped 9 bases, with 16 bases sitting between them.

This clonotype was observed at least ten times. In nucleotides, the CDR3 is TGTGCCTGGACTGCGCGGGGAACAGATACGCAGTATTTT. Translated, it gives CAWTARGTDTQYF. The rearrangement links TRBV30 to TRBJ2-3, with D possibly TRBD2 on 6 matching bases. The germline gives CDR1 GTSNPN, CDR2 SVGIG (reference sequence). V was shortened by 4 bases and J by 3 bases, with 11 bases between the two germline ends. The CDR3 consists of 13 residues.

Ten or more counts support this clonotype. The rearrangement uses TRBV29-1 and TRBJ2-1, with D perhaps TRBD2 (7 bases). CDR1 and CDR2 (germline): SQVTM, ANQGSEA. CDR3 length: 13 amino acids. V lost 7 bases to trimming and J lost 8 bases, with 18 bases between them. The CDR3: CSGRGGGSHEQFF. In DNA, the CDR3 is TGCAGCGGGCGCGGGGGCGGTTCCCATGAGCAGTTCTTC.

This clonotype was recorded many times. J is TRBJ2-3 and V is TRBV5-1; D is unresolved. V was shortened by 0 bases and J by 0 bases, with 8 bases between the two germline ends. Germline CDR1 is SGHRS and CDR2 is YFSETQ. The CDR3 runs 15 residues. The DNA of the CDR3 is TGCGCCAGCAGCTTGGGGACGGCGAGCACAGATACGCAGTATTTT. Translation gives CASSLGTASTDTQYF.

This clonotype was counted at least ten times. V usage is TRBV6-5 and J usage is TRBJ1-6; 7 nucleotides agree with TRBD1. Germline V gives CDR1 MNHEY, CDR2 SVGAGI. V shed 2 bases and J 7 bases; nucleotides not matched to a gene: 5. The CDR3 runs 15 residues. The CDR3 nucleotides are TGTGCCAGCAGTTACGATTCCAGGGGGAATTCACCCCTCCACTTT. This encodes CASSYDSRGNSPLHF.